A single sample is the source of the 8 T cell receptor beta chains below, sequenced in a study of shared clonotypes between healthy human individuals. CD45RO-negative cells were positively selected for CCR7, leaving out terminally differentiated effector memory CD45RA+ cells. TCRdb keeps only in-frame clones here, not all; method: immunoSEQ multiplex PCR. The table lists approximately 840,000 clones, about 96% of them singletons, with under 0.3% in the top ten. Sequenced: naive CD8+ T cells sorted from blood. The receptors derive from a man aged 25 to 40 in good health.

The chain is built from TRBV9 and TRBJ2-7; no clear D gene. Germline CDR1 is SGDLS and CDR2 is YYNGEE. Trimming took 5 bases from V and 4 from J, leaving 16 bases between them. This CDR3 spans 14 amino acids. The CDR3 here is CASRATYSFYEQYF. The CDR3 DNA follows: TGTGCCAGCAGAGCAACTTACTCGTTTTACGAGCAGTACTTC.

This sequence joins TRBV28 and TRBJ2-7, with D hard to call. Per germline, CDR1 MDHEN and CDR2 SYDVKM. Trimming left V 5 bases short and J 3 bases short, with 17 bases between. CDR3 length: 15 amino acids. CDR3 bases: TGTGCCAGCAGTCCCCGACACCGTTCGAACTACGAGCAGTACTTC. It yields the protein CASSPRHRSNYEQYF.

The V call is TRBV7-2, the J call TRBJ2-7; 9 nucleotides match TRBD1. V gave up 3 bases and J gave up 2 bases; unmatched junction bases: 8. CDR1 is SGHTA and CDR2 is FQGNSA in the germline V gene. The CDR3 is made up of 16 amino acids. The CDR3 here is CASSFSPGQGPYEQYF. The CDR3 bases are TGTGCCAGCAGCTTTTCCCCGGGACAGGGTCCCTACGAGCAGTACTTC. Variable domain in full (rest from reference TRBV7-2 and TRBJ2-7): GAGVSQSPSNKVTEKGKDVELRCDPISGHTALYWYRQSLGQGLEFLIYFQGNSAPDKSGLPSDRFSAERTGGSVSTLTIQRTQQEDSAVYLCASSFSPGQGPYEQYFGPGTRLTVT.

The gene calls are TRBV7-9 and TRBJ1-1, with D unresolved. This CDR3 is 13 amino acids long. V lost 1 base to trimming and J lost 4 bases, with 7 bases between them. Germline V gives CDR1 SEHNR, CDR2 FQNEAQ (reference sequence). Here the CDR3 reads CASSLGYATEAFF. In nucleotides, the CDR3 is TGTGCCAGCAGCTTAGGGTATGCCACTGAAGCTTTCTTT. The entire variable domain, with the rest obtained from reference TRBV7-9 and TRBJ1-1, is as follows: DTGVSQNPRHKITKRGQNVTFRCDPISEHNRLYWYRQTLGQGPEFLTYFQNEAQLEKSRLLSDRFSAERPKGSFSTLEIQRTEQGDSAMYLCASSLGYATEAFFGQGTRLTVV.

The chain links TRBV11-3 to TRBJ2-1; 9 nucleotides agree with TRBD2. The CDR3 length is 15 residues. In germline, CDR1 is SGHNT, CDR2 YENEEA. The V segment lost 2 bases and the J segment 6 bases; nucleotides outside the gene matches: 5. CDR3 nucleotide sequence: TGTGCCAGCAGCTTACTAGCGGGAAAAACCAATGAGCAGTTCTTC. Amino acids: CASSLLAGKTNEQFF.

The chain uses TRBV18 and TRBJ2-1, with 14 positions matching TRBD2. CDR1 and CDR2 (germline): KGHSH, LQKENI. J was trimmed by 4 bases and V by 4 bases; bases with no gene match: 6. The CDR3 extends over 17 amino acids. This chain's CDR3 is CASSLGTSGSHYNEQFF. The DNA of the CDR3 is TGTGCCAGCTCACTGGGGACTAGCGGGAGTCATTACAATGAGCAGTTCTTC.

The V call is TRBV27, the J call TRBJ2-3; TRBD2 might be the D (6 bases). This CDR3 contains 15 residues. Trimming shortened V by 10 bases and J by 3 bases, and 20 bases separated the two germline ends. In germline, CDR1 is MNHEY, CDR2 SMNVEV (reference sequence). CDR3 DNA: TGTGCCACCTCCTCGGACCTCGGGAGTACAGATACGCAGTATTTT. Translation: CATSSDLGSTDTQYF.

This chain uses TRBV9 with TRBJ2-5; no reliable D call. Germline V CDR1 and CDR2: SGDLS, YYNGEE. V dropped 4 bases and J dropped 0 bases, with 10 bases sitting between them. This CDR3 comprises 14 residues. CDR3 nucleotides: TGTGCCAGCAGCCCTCAGAAGTACCAAGAGACCCAGTACTTC. Translation: CASSPQKYQETQYF.